The T cell receptor (beta chain) under discussion was sequenced for a study of blood T cells in healthy people across ages. The study, taken as a whole, reports: Donor CMV status, an unknown factor, possibly confounded changes in expanded clonotypes. Both higher diversity and more naive CD4+ cells marked long-lived donors when set against aged donors.

The length of the CDR3 is 15 residues. The V gene's germline CDR1 is SGHVS and CDR2 FNYEAQ. A sample-barcoded 5' primer and a J-beta primer mix were used in a second PCR of about 7 to 12 cycles. Through a template-switch adaptor with 12 random nucleotides, each cDNA molecule received a tag. A single record per CDR3 protein comes from TCRdb applying MiXCR to the 5' RACE reads. The table has about 1,500,000 distinct CDR3 sequences, roughly 27% seen once. Turning to this clonotype: The antigen remains unidentified. The junction and the germline gene differ at one end; a read error may be behind it.

Per sample, at least 5 micrograms of total RNA were extracted. The origin of this receptor is a woman aged 25 to 39 in good health. Material for sequencing was blood. V and J are TRBV7-6 and TRBJ1-1; TRBD1 is a possible D gene (5 bases). The CDR3 bases are TGTGTCAGCAGCTTAGGGGCGAACTCGAACACTGAAGCTTTCTTT. Translated, it gives CVSSLGANSNTEAFF.